Listed below are T cell receptor beta chains from one sample, sequenced in a study of CD8+ T cells in alopecia areata. This table comes from immunoSEQ multiplex PCR, and its TCRdb copy is limited to in-frame clones, with some not included. Here the sample spans approximately 130,000 clones, approximately 60% being singletons. The specimen was CD4+ T cells sorted from blood, collected at week 4, from a patient treated with tofacitinib. These receptor sequences come from a human donor with alopecia areata. CDR3s include the opening cysteine and the closing phenylalanine or tryptophan. A D gene is named only where the DNA matches it firmly. Rows may omit the clone size; those that give it use once, few, many or a size class.

CDR3 protein | CDR3 DNA | J gene | V gene | CDR3 length | clone size | D gene
CSTGLAGDEQFF | TGCAGCACGGGACTAGCGGGAGATGAGCAGTTCTTC | TRBJ2-1 | TRBV29-1 | 12 | NA | TRBD2
CASSLSSGTSNYGYTF | TGTGCCAGCAGTTTATCGTCAGGGACCTCAAACTATGGCTACACCTTC | TRBJ1-2 | TRBV27 | 16 | NA | NA
CSVNRGSSTDTQYF | TGCAGCGTTAACAGGGGCTCTAGCACAGATACGCAGTATTTT | TRBJ2-3 | TRBV29-1 | 14 | few | TRBD1
CASSLEAGANYNEQFF | TGCGCCAGCAGCTTGGAGGCAGGGGCGAACTACAATGAGCAGTTCTTC | TRBJ2-1 | TRBV5-1 | 16 | few | NA
CASSFFGPMNTEAFF | TGTGCCAGCAGCTTCTTCGGCCCGATGAACACTGAAGCTTTCTTT | TRBJ1-1 | TRBV5-6 | 15 | NA | NA
CASVGYENTEAFF | TGTGCCAGCGTCGGATACGAGAACACTGAAGCTTTCTTT | TRBJ1-1 | TRBV6-5 | 13 | NA | NA
CASSLFGSLPNSGANVLTF | TGTGCCAGCAGTTTATTCGGGAGTCTCCCCAACTCTGGGGCCAACGTCCTGACTTTC | TRBJ2-6 | TRBV27 | 19 | NA | NA
CASSLWAGSGTEAFF | TGTGCCAGCAGCTTATGGGCAGGATCGGGAACTGAAGCTTTCTTT | TRBJ1-1 | TRBV5-5 | 15 | NA | NA
CSVASITNTEAFF | TGCAGCGTTGCGAGTATAACGAACACTGAAGCTTTCTTT | TRBJ1-1 | TRBV29-1 | 13 | NA | NA
CASSSNAGTANTGELFF | TGCGCCAGCAGCTCCAATGCCGGGACAGCGAACACCGGGGAGCTGTTTTTT | TRBJ2-2 | TRBV5-1 | 17 | NA | TRBD1
CAWSAGAFGYGYTF | TGTGCCTGGAGTGCCGGGGCGTTCGGCTATGGCTACACCTTC | TRBJ1-2 | TRBV30 | 14 | NA | NA
CASSYSPGGRRVEQYF | TGTGCCAGCAGTTACTCACCCGGGGGACGCAGGGTCGAGCAGTACTTC | TRBJ2-7 | TRBV6-5 | 16 | few | NA
CAWSERGGTNEKLFF | TGTGCCTGGTCAGAACGTGGGGGCACTAATGAAAAACTGTTTTTT | TRBJ1-4 | TRBV30 | 15 | NA | NA
CATSILDSPRETQYF | TGTGCCACCAGCATTCTCGACTCCCCGAGGGAGACCCAGTACTTC | TRBJ2-5 | TRBV15 | 15 | once | NA
CSVGGAGVIPGELFF | TGCAGCGTTGGAGGGGCGGGAGTCATCCCCGGGGAGCTGTTTTTT | TRBJ2-2 | TRBV29-1 | 15 | NA | TRBD2
CASSVGTGNYGYTF | TGTGCCAGCAGCGTAGGGACAGGGAACTATGGCTACACCTTC | TRBJ1-2 | TRBV9 | 14 | NA | TRBD1
CSVQPRDRGLGYTF | TGCAGCGTTCAGCCCCGGGACAGGGGCCTGGGCTACACCTTC | TRBJ1-2 | TRBV29-1 | 14 | NA | TRBD1
CAISVYGYEQYF | TGTGCCATCAGTGTTTACGGCTACGAGCAGTACTTC | TRBJ2-7 | TRBV10-3 | 12 | NA | NA
CASSQQQGPDTQYF | TGCGCCAGCAGCCAACAGCAGGGGCCAGATACGCAGTATTTT | TRBJ2-3 | TRBV4-1 | 14 | NA | NA
CASSEQGADTQYF | TGTGCCAGCAGTGAGCAGGGGGCAGATACGCAGTATTTT | TRBJ2-3 | TRBV6-4 | 13 | NA | TRBD1
CASSQDRRSDEQYF | TGCGCCAGCAGCCAAGATAGGCGGTCGGACGAGCAGTACTTC | TRBJ2-7 | TRBV4-3 | 14 | NA | NA
CSVRTSGRNEQFF | TGCAGCGTTCGAACTAGCGGGAGGAATGAGCAGTTCTTC | TRBJ2-1 | TRBV29-1 | 13 | few | TRBD2
CASSEGNTYTDTQYF | TGTGCCAGCAGTGAGGGGAATACGTACACAGATACGCAGTATTTT | TRBJ2-3 | TRBV2 | 15 | NA | NA
CSARGGPNTEAFF | TGCAGCGCCAGAGGTGGGCCGAACACTGAAGCTTTCTTT | TRBJ1-1 | TRBV29-1 | 13 | few | NA
CASSPSGGITGELFF | TGTGCCAGCAGTCCAAGTGGGGGGATCACCGGGGAGCTGTTTTTT | TRBJ2-2 | TRBV27 | 15 | NA | NA
CSASQGNEQYF | TGCAGTGCTAGTCAGGGGAACGAGCAGTACTTC | TRBJ2-7 | TRBV20-1 | 11 | NA | NA
CASSLGGGEETQYF | TGTGCCAGCAGCTTGGGAGGGGGGGAAGAGACCCAGTACTTC | TRBJ2-5 | TRBV5-4 | 14 | NA | NA
CASRESGRAYEQYF | TGTGCCAGCAGGGAGAGCGGGAGGGCCTACGAGCAGTACTTC | TRBJ2-7 | TRBV28 | 14 | NA | TRBD2
CASSEERGRGETQYF | TGTGCCAGCAGTGAGGAGAGGGGGCGCGGAGAGACCCAGTACTTC | TRBJ2-5 | TRBV25-1 | 15 | few | TRBD1
CAISEFITESTDTQYF | TGTGCCATCAGTGAGTTTATAACAGAAAGCACAGATACGCAGTATTTT | TRBJ2-3 | TRBV10-3 | 16 | NA | NA
CAITPGTSSNTGELFF | TGTGCCATCACCCCAGGGACTAGCAGCAACACCGGGGAGCTGTTTTTT | TRBJ2-2 | TRBV10-3 | 16 | few | TRBD2
CASSLGSRTYEQYF | TGTGCCAGCAGCTTAGGTTCGCGGACCTACGAGCAGTACTTC | TRBJ2-7 | TRBV7-9 | 14 | once | NA
CASSLGGRGETQYF | TGCGCCAGCAGCTTGGGGGGGCGCGGCGAGACCCAGTACTTC | TRBJ2-5 | TRBV5-1 | 14 | few | NA
CASSPYTF | TGCGCCAGCAGCCCCTACACCTTC | TRBJ1-2 | TRBV5-1 | 8 | NA | NA
CSVPLSGGRAYNEQFF | TGCAGCGTTCCTCTTAGCGGGGGGAGGGCCTACAATGAGCAGTTCTTC | TRBJ2-1 | TRBV29-1 | 16 | NA | TRBD2
CASSEERNTEAFF | TGTGCCAGCAGTGAAGAGAGGAACACTGAAGCTTTCTTT | TRBJ1-1 | TRBV2 | 13 | NA | NA
CASSEEAEQETQYF | TGTGCCAGCAGTGAAGAAGCGGAACAAGAGACCCAGTACTTC | TRBJ2-5 | TRBV2 | 14 | NA | NA
CATSAQGMVEKLFF | TGTGCCACCAGTGCTCAGGGAATGGTAGAAAAACTGTTTTTT | TRBJ1-4 | TRBV15 | 14 | NA | NA
CASSLGSTGELFF | TGTGCCAGCAGCTTGGGATCGACCGGGGAGCTGTTTTTT | TRBJ2-2 | TRBV7-3 | 13 | NA | NA
CASSLGASITGANVLTF | TGTGCCAGCAGCTTAGGGGCTAGCATAACTGGGGCCAACGTCCTGACTTTC | TRBJ2-6 | TRBV7-2 | 17 | NA | NA
CASSPNTGELFF | TGTGCCAGCAGTCCAAACACCGGGGAGCTGTTTTTT | TRBJ2-2 | TRBV27 | 12 | NA | NA
CASSPWGGNSPLHF | TGTGCCAGCAGCCCCTGGGGGGGGAATTCACCCCTCCACTTT | TRBJ1-6 | TRBV7-2 | 14 | NA | NA
CSGLTGIYGYTF | TGCAGCGGTTTAACAGGGATCTATGGCTACACCTTC | TRBJ1-2 | TRBV29-1 | 12 | NA | NA
CAWRPGGGNIQYF | TGTGCCTGGAGGCCCGGGGGGGGAAACATTCAGTACTTC | TRBJ2-4 | TRBV30 | 13 | NA | TRBD2
CSAQQSQGFIYGYTF | TGCAGCGCTCAACAGTCACAGGGGTTCATCTATGGCTACACCTTC | TRBJ1-2 | TRBV29-1 | 15 | NA | TRBD1
CASSTQGIRYEQYF | TGTGCCAGCAGTACACAGGGAATTCGCTACGAGCAGTACTTC | TRBJ2-7 | TRBV27 | 14 | once | NA
CASSYTRDGEAFF | TGTGCCAGCAGCTACACGAGGGACGGTGAAGCTTTCTTT | TRBJ1-1 | TRBV7-2 | 13 | few | NA
CASTPVPF | TGTGCCAGCACCCCAGTACCCTTT | TRBJ1-4 | TRBV6-9 | 8 | NA | NA
CASSSSGLRTDTQYF | TGTGCCAGCAGCTCTTCGGGACTCCGCACAGATACGCAGTATTTT | TRBJ2-3 | TRBV7-3 | 15 | NA | NA
CASSRPAAGAGELFF | TGTGCCAGCAGCAGGCCTGCGGCGGGCGCCGGGGAGCTGTTTTTT | TRBJ2-2 | TRBV9 | 15 | few | NA
CASRASSGGNTGELFF | TGTGCCAGCAGGGCTTCTAGCGGGGGGAACACCGGGGAGCTGTTTTTT | TRBJ2-2 | TRBV5-6 | 16 | NA | TRBD2